This record covers a single TCR beta chain. The target antigen is unknown. The data originate from a study of metastatic and nonmetastatic thyroid tumors. Study conclusions and caveats: Reports indicated that malignant thyroid tumors showed significantly higher TCR beta diversity than benign nodules did, in blood and tumor.

No treatment of any kind had been given to any patient before thyroid surgery. TCRdb re-called the PCR reads with MiXCR. This table holds 49,000 or so clones, about 25% found once. The receptor was derived from a male donor with papillary thyroid cancer or a benign thyroid nodule (not recorded which). Some clones in this sample may be carry-over from other donors' samples. The sample taken for sequencing was blood.

The CDR3 spells CASSGGSGDEQYF. CDR3 sequence (DNA): TGCGCCAGCAGCGGCGGGAGTGGCGACGAGCAGTATTTT. The chain is built from TRBV10-1 and TRBJ2-3; TRBD2 agrees at 7 bases. V shed 6 bases and J 11 bases; nucleotides not matched to a gene: 11. CDR1 and CDR2 (germline): WNHNN, SYGVQD (reference sequence). The CDR3 covers 13 residues.